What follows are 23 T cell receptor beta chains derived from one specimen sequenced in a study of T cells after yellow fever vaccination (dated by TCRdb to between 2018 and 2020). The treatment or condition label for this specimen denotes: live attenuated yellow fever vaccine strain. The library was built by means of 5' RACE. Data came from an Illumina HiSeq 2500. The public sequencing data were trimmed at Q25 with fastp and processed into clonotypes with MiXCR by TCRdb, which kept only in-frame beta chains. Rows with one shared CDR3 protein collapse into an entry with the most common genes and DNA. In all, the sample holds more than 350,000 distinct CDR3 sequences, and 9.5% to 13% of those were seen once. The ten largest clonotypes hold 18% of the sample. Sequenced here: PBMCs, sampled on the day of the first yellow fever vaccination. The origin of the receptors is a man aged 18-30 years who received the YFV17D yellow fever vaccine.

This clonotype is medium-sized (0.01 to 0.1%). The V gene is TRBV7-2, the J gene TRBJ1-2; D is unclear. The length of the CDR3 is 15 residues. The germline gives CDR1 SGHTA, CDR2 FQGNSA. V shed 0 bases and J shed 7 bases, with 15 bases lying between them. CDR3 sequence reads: CASSLARLPDGGYTF. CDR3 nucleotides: TGTGCCAGCAGCTTAGCGAGGCTACCTGATGGTGGCTACACCTTC. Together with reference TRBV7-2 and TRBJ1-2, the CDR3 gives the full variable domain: GAGVSQSPSNKVTEKGKDVELRCDPISGHTALYWYRQSLGQGLEFLIYFQGNSAPDKSGLPSDRFSAERTGGSVSTLTIQRTQQEDSAVYLCASSLARLPDGGYTFGSGTRLTVV.

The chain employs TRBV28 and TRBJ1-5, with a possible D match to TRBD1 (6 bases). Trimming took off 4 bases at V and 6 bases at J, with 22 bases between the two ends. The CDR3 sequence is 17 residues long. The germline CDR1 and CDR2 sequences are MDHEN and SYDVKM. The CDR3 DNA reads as TGTGCCAGCAGTTCTCCCTCGGGGGGGCTGGGAATTCAGCCCCAGCATTTT. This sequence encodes CASSSPSGGLGIQPQHF.

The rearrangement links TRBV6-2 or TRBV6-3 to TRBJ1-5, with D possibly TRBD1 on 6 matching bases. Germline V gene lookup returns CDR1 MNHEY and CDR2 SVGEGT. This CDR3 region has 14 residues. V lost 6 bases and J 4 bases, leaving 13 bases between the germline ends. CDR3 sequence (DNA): TGTGCCAGCAGCCCGGACAGATGGAATCAGCCCCAGCATTTT. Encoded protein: CASSPDRWNQPQHF.

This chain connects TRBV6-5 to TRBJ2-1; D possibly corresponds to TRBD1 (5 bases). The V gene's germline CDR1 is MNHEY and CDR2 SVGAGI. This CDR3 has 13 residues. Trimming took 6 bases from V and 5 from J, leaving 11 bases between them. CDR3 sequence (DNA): TGTGCCAGCAGGTACGCAGGGAACAATGAGCAGTTCTTC. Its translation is CASRYAGNNEQFF.

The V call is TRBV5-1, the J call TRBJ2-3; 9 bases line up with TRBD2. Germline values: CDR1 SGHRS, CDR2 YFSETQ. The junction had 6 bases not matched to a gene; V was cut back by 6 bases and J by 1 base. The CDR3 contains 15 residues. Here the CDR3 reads CASKNGGGGTDTQYF. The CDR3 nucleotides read TGCGCCAGCAAGAATGGCGGGGGGGGCACAGATACGCAGTATTTT.

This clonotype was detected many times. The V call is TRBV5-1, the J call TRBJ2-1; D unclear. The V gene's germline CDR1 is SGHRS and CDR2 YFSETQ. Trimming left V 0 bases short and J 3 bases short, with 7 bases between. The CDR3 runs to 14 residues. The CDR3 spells CASSLDALYNEQFF. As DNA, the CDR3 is TGCGCCAGCAGCTTGGACGCCCTCTACAATGAGCAGTTCTTC.

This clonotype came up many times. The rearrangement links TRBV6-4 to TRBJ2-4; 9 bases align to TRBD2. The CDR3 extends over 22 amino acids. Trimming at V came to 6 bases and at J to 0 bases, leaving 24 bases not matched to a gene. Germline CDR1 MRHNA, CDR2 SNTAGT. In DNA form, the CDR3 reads TGTGCCAGCAGACTCGAAAAGCGGGGGGCACAAATTAGTAAACTAGCCAAAAACATTCAGTACTTC. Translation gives CASRLEKRGAQISKLAKNIQYF.

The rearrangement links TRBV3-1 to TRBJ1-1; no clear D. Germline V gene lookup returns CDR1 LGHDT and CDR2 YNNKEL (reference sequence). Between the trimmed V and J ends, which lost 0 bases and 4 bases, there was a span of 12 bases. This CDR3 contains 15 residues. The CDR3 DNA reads TGTGCCAGCAGCCAAGATAGGAAGTTTGGCACTGAAGCTTTCTTT. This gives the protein CASSQDRKFGTEAFF.

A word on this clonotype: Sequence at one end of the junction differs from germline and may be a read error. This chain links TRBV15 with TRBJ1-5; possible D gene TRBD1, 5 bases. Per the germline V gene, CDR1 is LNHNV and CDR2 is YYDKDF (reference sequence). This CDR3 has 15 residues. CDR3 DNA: TGTGCCACCAGCAGAGATTGGGCAGGGAATCAGCCCAAGCATTTT. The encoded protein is CATSRDWAGNQPKHF. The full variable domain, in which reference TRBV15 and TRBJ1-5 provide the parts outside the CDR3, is DAMVIQNPRYQVTQFGKPVTLSCSQTLNHNVMYWYQQKSSQAPKLLFHYYDKDFNNEADTPDNFQSRRPNTSFCFLDIRSPGLGDTAMYLCATSRDWAGNQPKHFGDGTRLSIL.

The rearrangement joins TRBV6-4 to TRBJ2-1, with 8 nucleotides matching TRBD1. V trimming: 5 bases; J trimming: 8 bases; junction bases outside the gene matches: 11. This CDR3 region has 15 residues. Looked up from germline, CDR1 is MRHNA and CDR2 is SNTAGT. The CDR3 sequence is CASSRSGQANDEQFF. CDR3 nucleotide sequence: TGTGCCAGCAGTCGCTCGGGACAGGCAAACGATGAGCAGTTCTTC.

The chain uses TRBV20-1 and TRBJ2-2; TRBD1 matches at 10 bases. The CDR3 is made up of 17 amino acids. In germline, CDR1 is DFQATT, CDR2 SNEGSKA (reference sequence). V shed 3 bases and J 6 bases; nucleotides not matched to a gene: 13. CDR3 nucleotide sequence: TGCAGTGCTAGCCGGCCGGCCGGGACAGGGGCGTCCGGGGAGCTGTTTTTT. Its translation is CSASRPAGTGASGELFF.

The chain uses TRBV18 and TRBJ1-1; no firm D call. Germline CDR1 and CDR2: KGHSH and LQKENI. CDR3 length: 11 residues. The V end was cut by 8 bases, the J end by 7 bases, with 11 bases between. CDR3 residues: CASDNGNEAFF. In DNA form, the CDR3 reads TGTGCCAGCGACAACGGCAATGAAGCTTTCTTT.

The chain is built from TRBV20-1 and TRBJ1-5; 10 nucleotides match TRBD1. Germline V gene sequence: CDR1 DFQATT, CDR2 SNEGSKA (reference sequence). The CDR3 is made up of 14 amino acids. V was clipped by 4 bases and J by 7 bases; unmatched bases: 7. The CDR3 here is CSATGTGVRQPQHF. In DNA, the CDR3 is TGCAGTGCTACCGGGACAGGGGTCAGACAGCCCCAGCATTTT.

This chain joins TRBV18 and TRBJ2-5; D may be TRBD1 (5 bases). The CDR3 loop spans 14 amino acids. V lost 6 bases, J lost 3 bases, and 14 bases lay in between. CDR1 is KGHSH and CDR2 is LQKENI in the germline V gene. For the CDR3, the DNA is TGTGCCAGCTCCCCCAGGGTTGGCGAAGAGACCCAGTACTTC. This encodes CASSPRVGEETQYF.

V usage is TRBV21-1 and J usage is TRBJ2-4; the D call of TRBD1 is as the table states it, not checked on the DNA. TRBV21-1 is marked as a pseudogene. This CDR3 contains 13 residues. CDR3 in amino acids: CASSSQGQNIQYF. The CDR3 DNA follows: TGTGCCAGCAGCTCCCAGGGACAAAACATTCAGTACTTC.

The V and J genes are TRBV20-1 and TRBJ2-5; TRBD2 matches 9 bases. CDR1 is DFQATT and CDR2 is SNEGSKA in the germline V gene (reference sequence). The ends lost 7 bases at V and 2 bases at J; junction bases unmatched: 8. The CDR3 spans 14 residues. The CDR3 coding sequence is TGCAGTGTCACGCGGGGGGGACGACAAGAGACCCAGTACTTC. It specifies CSVTRGGRQETQYF.

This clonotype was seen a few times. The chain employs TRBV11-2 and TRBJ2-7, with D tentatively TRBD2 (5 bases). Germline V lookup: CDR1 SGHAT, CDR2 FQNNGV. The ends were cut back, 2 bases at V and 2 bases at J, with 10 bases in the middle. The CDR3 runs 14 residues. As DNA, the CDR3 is TGTGCCAGCAGCTTACTTGAGGGTCCCTACGAGCAGTACTTC. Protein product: CASSLLEGPYEQYF.

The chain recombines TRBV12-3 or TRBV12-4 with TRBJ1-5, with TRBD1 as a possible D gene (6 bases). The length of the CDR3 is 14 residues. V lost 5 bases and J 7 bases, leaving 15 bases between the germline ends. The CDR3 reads CASSAGWGGQPQHF. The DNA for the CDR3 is TGTGCCAGCAGTGCAGGGTGGGGGGGCCAGCCCCAGCATTTT.

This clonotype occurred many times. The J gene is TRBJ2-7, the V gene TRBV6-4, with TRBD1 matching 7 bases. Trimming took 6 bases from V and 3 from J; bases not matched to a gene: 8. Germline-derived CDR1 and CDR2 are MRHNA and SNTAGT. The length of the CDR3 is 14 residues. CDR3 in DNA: TGTGCCAGCAGCCCCGGTACAGGGGACTACGAGCAGTACTTC. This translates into CASSPGTGDYEQYF.

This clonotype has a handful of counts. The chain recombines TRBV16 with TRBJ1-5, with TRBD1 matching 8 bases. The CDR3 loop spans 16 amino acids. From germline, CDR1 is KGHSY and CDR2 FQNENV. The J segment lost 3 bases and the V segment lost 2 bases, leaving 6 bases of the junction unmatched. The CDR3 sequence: CASSQALDRANQPQHF. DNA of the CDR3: TGTGCCAGCAGCCAAGCACTGGACAGGGCCAATCAGCCCCAGCATTTT.

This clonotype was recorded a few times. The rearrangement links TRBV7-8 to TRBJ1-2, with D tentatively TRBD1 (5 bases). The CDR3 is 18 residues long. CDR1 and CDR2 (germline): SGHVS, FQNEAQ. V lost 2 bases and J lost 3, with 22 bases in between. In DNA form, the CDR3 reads TGTGCCAGCAGCTTAAAAGTTCGCAGGGCTATCCGGGACTATGGCTACACCTTC. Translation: CASSLKVRRAIRDYGYTF.

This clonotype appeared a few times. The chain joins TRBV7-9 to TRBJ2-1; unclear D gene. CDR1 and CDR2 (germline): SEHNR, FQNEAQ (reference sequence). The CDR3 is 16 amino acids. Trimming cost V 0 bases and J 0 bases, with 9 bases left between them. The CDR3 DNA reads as TGTGCCAGCAGCTTAGCGGGGTCCCGCTCCTACAATGAGCAGTTCTTC. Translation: CASSLAGSRSYNEQFF.

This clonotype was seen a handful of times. The CDR3 is CASSPDYRTDTQYF. The DNA for the CDR3 is TGTGCCAGCAGTCCCGACTACCGCACAGATACGCAGTATTTT. The chain recombines TRBV12-3 or TRBV12-4 with TRBJ2-3; tentatively, D is TRBD2 (5 bases). CDR3 length: 14 residues. The V end was cut by 5 bases, the J end by 1 base, with 10 bases between.